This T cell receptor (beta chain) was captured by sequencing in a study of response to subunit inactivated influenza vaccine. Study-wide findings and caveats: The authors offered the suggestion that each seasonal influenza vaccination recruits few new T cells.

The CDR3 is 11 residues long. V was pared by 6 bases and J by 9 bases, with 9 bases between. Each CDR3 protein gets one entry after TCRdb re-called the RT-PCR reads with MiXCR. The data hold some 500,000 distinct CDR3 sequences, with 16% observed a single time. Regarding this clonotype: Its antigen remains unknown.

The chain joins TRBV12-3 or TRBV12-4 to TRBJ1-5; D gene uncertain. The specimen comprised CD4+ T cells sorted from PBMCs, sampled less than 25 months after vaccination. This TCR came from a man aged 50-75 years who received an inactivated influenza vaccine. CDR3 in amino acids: CASSRVGPQHF. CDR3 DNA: TGTGCCAGCAGCCGCGTGGGGCCCCAGCATTTT.